This T cell receptor beta chain was observed in a study of cytomegalovirus exposure and HLA in healthy donors. The overall study: There were 100 million to 120 million unique TCR beta sequences, drawn from about 179 million T cells, in an earlier analysis. The study's early data release held about 77 million unique TCRs from HLA-typed donors.

Overall study findings and caveats: An Asian-associated ancestry cluster reportedly showed fewer N-insertions than the approximately 670-donor mean in a later analysis. Specificity for CMV antigens was confirmed in vitro for three of the CMV-associated chains.

This clone appeared a few times. Its antigen is undetermined. Trimming cost V 0 bases and J 2 bases, with 8 bases left between them. CDR3 size: 14 residues. Primers: 60 Vbeta forward and 13 Jbeta reverse. Measured with immunoSEQ multiplex PCR; TCRdb has only the in-frame clones, and not every one. Among approximately 170,000 clones, roughly four fifths were seen once, and the ten largest hold roughly 1.6%. Sequencing was carried out using PBMCs. This receptor was taken from a man in his forties in good health and CMV-seronegative. V and J are TRBV23-1 and TRBJ2-7; D is perhaps TRBD1 (6 bases). TRBV23-1 is an ORF, with its function uncertain. The CDR3 sequence is CASSQSDRTYEQYF. The DNA for the CDR3 is TGCGCCAGCAGTCAATCGGACAGAACCTACGAGCAGTACTTC.